The 22 T cell receptor beta chains below come from one sample, sequenced in a study of T-cell memory formation after mild COVID-19. TCRdb redid the calling of the 5' RACE reads with MiXCR, one entry per CDR3 protein. The sample comprises some 350,000 distinct CDR3 sequences, around a sixth of which are singletons, and about a fifth rests with the top ten. The source material was PBMCs or a T cell subset sorted from them (not recorded which). These receptors were obtained from a man aged 18 to 35 who had mild COVID-19 (a few samples of this study predate the infection). Cell type and time point are not known.

This clonotype was observed many times. The chain combines TRBV5-1 with TRBJ2-3, with D unclear. Between the trimmed V and J ends, which lost 0 bases and 6 bases, there was a span of 14 bases. The CDR3 loop spans 15 amino acids. Germline V CDR1 and CDR2: SGHRS, YFSETQ. CDR3 amino acids: CASSLEFRKADTQYF. The CDR3 region has the DNA TGCGCCAGCAGCTTGGAGTTCAGGAAAGCGGATACGCAGTATTTT. Full variable domain (missing parts from reference TRBV5-1 and TRBJ2-3): KAGVTQTPRYLIKTRGQQVTLSCSPISGHRSVSWYQQTPGQGLQFLFEYFSETQRNKGNFPGRFSGRQFSNSRSEMNVSTLELGDSALYLCASSLEFRKADTQYFGPGTRLTVL.

There are a few counts of this clonotype. This sequence joins TRBV2 and TRBJ2-1, with TRBD1 identical over 8 bases. V lost 9 bases to trimming and J lost 4 bases; unmatched junction nucleotides: 8. The CDR3 length is 14 residues. Germline loops: CDR1 SNHLY, CDR2 FYNNEI. CDR3 sequence reads: CAREDRALYNEQFF. In DNA, the CDR3 is TGTGCCAGGGAGGACAGGGCCTTATACAATGAGCAGTTCTTC.

This clonotype showed up many times. This sequence joins TRBV7-2 and TRBJ1-1; D is uncertain. The germline V gene encodes CDR1 SGHTA and CDR2 FQGNSA. The CDR3 is 16 residues long. Trimming took off 1 base at V and 0 bases at J, with 12 bases between the two ends. CDR3 DNA: TGTGCCAGCAGCTTAGACAGAGCCCACATGAACACTGAAGCTTTCTTT. It yields the protein CASSLDRAHMNTEAFF.

This clonotype came up a few times. DNA for the CDR3: TGTGCCAGCAGCTCATGGGGGGCGAGCTCCTACAATGAGCAGTTCTTC. As protein: CASSSWGASSYNEQFF. The V call is TRBV7-6, the J call TRBJ2-1; tentatively, D is TRBD1 or TRBD2 (6 bases each). This CDR3 has 16 residues. The V gene's germline CDR1 is SGHVS and CDR2 FNYEAQ. The V end lost 4 bases, the J end lost 0 bases, and 13 bases lay between the germline ends.

V usage is TRBV7-9 and J usage is TRBJ2-5, with TRBD1 matching 7 bases. The CDR3 has 15 amino acids. Germline V gene lookup returns CDR1 SEHNR and CDR2 FQNEAQ (reference sequence). V shed 4 bases and J 5 bases; nucleotides not matched to a gene: 10. In nucleotides, the CDR3 is TGTGCCAGCAGCTCTACGAGGGGGCCGGGTGAGACCCAGTACTTC. Translated, it gives CASSSTRGPGETQYF.

The chain recombines TRBV5-1 with TRBJ2-2; 8 bases are shared with TRBD1. The CDR3 sequence is 17 residues long. Germline CDR1 reads SGHRS; CDR2 reads YFSETQ. Losses at the gene ends were 1 base for V and 4 bases for J; bases not matched to a gene: 9. The chain's CDR3 is CASSLTGTGYSTGELFF. CDR3 sequence (DNA): TGCGCCAGCAGCTTGACCGGGACAGGATACTCCACCGGGGAGCTGTTTTTT.

There are a few counts of this clonotype. The genes are TRBV12-3 or TRBV12-4 and TRBJ2-3; 7 nucleotides align to TRBD1. This CDR3 has 19 amino acids. With V trimmed by 2 bases and J by 2 bases, 16 bases remained unmatched. The CDR3 sequence is CASSLKRGTRDRDTDTQYF. In nucleotides, the CDR3 is TGTGCCAGCAGTTTAAAGAGGGGGACCCGGGACAGAGACACAGATACGCAGTATTTT.

This clonotype occurred a few times. The chain employs TRBV7-8 and TRBJ2-3, with 9 bases identical to TRBD2. J lost 1 base, V lost 1 base, and 6 bases had no gene match. The germline V gene has CDR1 SGHVS and CDR2 FQNEAQ. The CDR3 covers 17 residues. For the CDR3, the DNA is TGTGCCAGCAGCTTAGGGCCCCGACTAGCGGGCACAGATACGCAGTATTTT. Translated, it gives CASSLGPRLAGTDTQYF.

The genes are TRBV12-3 or TRBV12-4 and TRBJ2-1; TRBD1 matches at 7 bases. The trim removed 6 bases at V and 6 bases at J, leaving 2 bases unmatched. This CDR3 contains 12 residues. In DNA, the CDR3 is TGTGCCAGCAGAACAGGGGTCAATGAGCAGTTCTTC. As protein: CASRTGVNEQFF.

This clonotype came up a few times. The chain links TRBV7-9 to TRBJ2-7; no firm D call. Germline V lookup: CDR1 SEHNR, CDR2 FQNEAQ (reference sequence). Trimming shortened V by 5 bases and J by 2 bases, and 10 bases separated the two germline ends. This CDR3 comprises 13 residues. In DNA form, the CDR3 reads TGTGCCAGCAGCCCCGACCGAACCTACGAGCAGTACTTC. It yields the protein CASSPDRTYEQYF.

This clonotype was seen only a few times. The genes are TRBV4-3 and TRBJ2-3; a possible D gene is TRBD2 (5 bases). This CDR3 region has 13 residues. V lost 0 bases, J lost 5 bases, and 6 bases lay in between. CDR1 is LGHNA and CDR2 is YSLEER in the germline V gene. CDR3 sequence (DNA): TGCGCCAGCAGCCAAGAGGGAGTAGATACGCAGTATTTT. Protein sequence: CASSQEGVDTQYF.

V and J are TRBV10-3 and TRBJ1-2; 7 nucleotides agree with TRBD1. V was clipped by 3 bases and J by 8 bases; unmatched bases: 9. This CDR3 region has 14 residues. Germline V lookup: CDR1 ENHRY, CDR2 SYGVKD. The CDR3 sequence: CAISDTTGLRGYTF. Written as DNA, the CDR3 is TGTGCCATCAGTGATACGACAGGGTTGAGGGGCTACACCTTC.

This clonotype was recorded at least ten times. The rearrangement links TRBV2 to TRBJ2-3; 13 bases line up with TRBD2. V lost 7 bases to trimming and J lost 14 bases; unmatched junction nucleotides: 9. This CDR3 has 13 residues. Germline loops: CDR1 SNHLY, CDR2 FYNNEI. The CDR3 region has the DNA TGTGCCAGCATTGGACTAGCGGGGGCACGGAGGTATTTT. Protein product: CASIGLAGARRYF.

For this clonotype: Germline and junction disagree at one end, which may indicate a read error. V is TRBV7-6 and J is TRBJ2-5; 9 nucleotides agree with TRBD2. The CDR3 sequence is 14 residues long. Per the germline V gene, CDR1 is SGHVS and CDR2 is FNYEAQ. The CDR3: CASSLGSSGANPDF. The CDR3 DNA reads as TGTGCCAGCAGCTTAGGATCTAGCGGGGCGAACCCAGACTTC.

This clonotype was detected only a few times. The J gene is TRBJ1-2, the V gene TRBV10-2, with unresolved D. CDR3 length equals 13 residues. The germline V gene encodes CDR1 WSHSY and CDR2 SAAADI. Trimming removed 3 bases at V and 4 bases at J, with 9 bases between. The CDR3 loop is CASSENILYGYTF. The CDR3 coding sequence is TGCGCCAGCAGTGAAAATATTCTCTATGGCTACACCTTC.

A few counts support this clonotype. The genes are TRBV6-5 and TRBJ2-3; TRBD1 or TRBD2 may be the D gene (7 bases each). Germline V gene data show CDR1 as MNHEY and CDR2 as SVGAGI. V lost 4 bases, J lost 8 bases, and 16 bases lay in between. CDR3 length: 14 residues. The CDR3 is CASSSLTGRVTQYF. In DNA form, the CDR3 reads TGTGCCAGCAGTTCCCTGACAGGGAGGGTTACGCAGTATTTT.

This clonotype has more than one count but fewer than ten. This chain joins TRBV24-1 and TRBJ2-2; TRBD2 matches at 8 bases. V lost 9 bases, J lost 2 bases, and 4 bases stayed unmatched. This CDR3 contains 14 residues. Germline V CDR1 and CDR2: KGHDR, SFDVKD. The CDR3 coding sequence is TGTGCCACCGGTCGGGGGGGCAACACCGGGGAGCTGTTTTTT. Translated: CATGRGGNTGELFF.

The rearrangement joins TRBV25-1 to TRBJ2-4, with D maybe TRBD1 (5 bases). The V gene's germline CDR1 is MGHDK and CDR2 SYGVNS. This CDR3 has 14 amino acids. The germline V and J ends were trimmed by 3 bases and 6 bases, with 12 bases remaining between them. CDR3 in DNA: TGTGCCAGCAGTGATACAGGCCGTGGAAACATTCAGTACTTC. The encoded protein is CASSDTGRGNIQYF.

This clonotype has only one observation. The rearrangement joins TRBV20-1 to TRBJ2-5; the D gene is possibly TRBD1 (5 bases). The V gene's germline CDR1 is DFQATT and CDR2 SNEGSKA (reference sequence). CDR3 length: 13 residues. V lost 1 base to trimming and J lost 2 bases, with 8 bases between them. The CDR3 spells CSARVPGQETQYF. The DNA of the CDR3 is TGCAGTGCTAGAGTACCAGGGCAAGAGACCCAGTACTTC.

This clonotype was detected only a few times. The chain employs TRBV3-1 and TRBJ2-1; a possible D gene is TRBD2 (5 bases). CDR1 is LGHDT and CDR2 is YNNKEL in the germline V gene (reference sequence). The V end lost 3 bases, the J end lost 6 bases, and 12 bases lay between the germline ends. The CDR3 runs to 14 residues. CDR3 DNA: TGTGCCAGCAGCCAGTCGGACTCTTTCAATGAGCAGTTCTTC. This codes for CASSQSDSFNEQFF.

Only a few counts were recorded for this clonotype. The chain is built from TRBV10-3 and TRBJ1-1, with 8 bases fitting TRBD1. This CDR3 has 16 residues. J gave up 1 base and V 4 bases, and 8 bases lay outside the gene matches. Germline loops: CDR1 ENHRY, CDR2 SYGVKD. The CDR3 sequence: CAISGGRTGGNTEAFF. The CDR3 nucleotides read TGTGCCATCAGTGGCGGCCGAACAGGGGGGAACACTGAAGCTTTCTTT.

This clonotype has more than one count but fewer than ten. The rearrangement links TRBV9 to TRBJ2-2; D gene ambiguous. The CDR3 contains 16 residues. The germline gives CDR1 SGDLS, CDR2 YYNGEE. Trimming left V 0 bases short and J 4 bases short, with 13 bases between. The CDR3 bases are TGTGCCAGCAGCGTAGGTGGCCTTCTGGCCACCGGGGAGCTGTTTTTT. Translating it yields CASSVGGLLATGELFF.